A single sample is the source of the 4 T cell receptor beta chains below, sequenced in a study of T cell responses to AZD1222 COVID-19 vaccine. Clones were sequenced by immunoSEQ multiplex PCR, and TCRdb holds only the in-frame ones, with some missing. The sample shows 150,000 to 200,000 clones, 85% to 90% of them seen only once. Sequences were derived from peripheral blood, sampled on day 0 of AZD1222 vaccination. These receptors were taken from an adult in good health.

This clone was recorded a few times. The chain has TRBV24-1 and TRBJ2-1; 10 bases match TRBD1. Germline trimming cut 4 bases from V and 4 bases from J; bases unmatched to any gene: 6. The CDR3 has 16 amino acids. Germline assignment: CDR1 KGHDR and CDR2 SFDVKD. In nucleotides, the CDR3 is TGTGCCACCAGTGACTCTCGGACAGGGGGTTACAATGAGCAGTTCTTC. Translating it yields CATSDSRTGGYNEQFF.

The chain combines TRBV6-2 or TRBV6-3 with TRBJ1-2; a possible D gene is TRBD1 (6 bases). The CDR3 has 12 amino acids. V was trimmed by 5 bases and J by 4 bases, leaving 8 bases between them. Germline values: CDR1 MNHEY, CDR2 SVGEGT. In nucleotides, the CDR3 is TGTGCCAGCAGTAGACAGGCCTATGGCTACACCTTC. Protein product: CASSRQAYGYTF.

This clone has only one observation. This chain uses TRBV2 with TRBJ1-5, with 8 bases lining up with TRBD1. The V gene's germline CDR1 is SNHLY and CDR2 FYNNEI. This CDR3 comprises 15 residues. V gave up 7 bases and J gave up 4 bases; unmatched junction bases: 9. The chain's CDR3 is CASKREQGGNQPQHF. The CDR3 region has the DNA TGTGCCAGCAAAAGGGAACAGGGGGGAAATCAGCCCCAGCATTTT.

This rearrangement joins TRBV28 to TRBJ1-5, with D possibly matching TRBD1 (6 bases). The CDR3 is 16 amino acids. Trimming stripped 6 bases from V and 3 bases from J, with 18 bases between. Germline V gene lookup returns CDR1 MDHEN and CDR2 SYDVKM. The DNA for the CDR3 is TGTGCCAGCAGCCAATTCCGGACAGTTTACAATCAGCCCCAGCATTTT. Translation gives CASSQFRTVYNQPQHF.